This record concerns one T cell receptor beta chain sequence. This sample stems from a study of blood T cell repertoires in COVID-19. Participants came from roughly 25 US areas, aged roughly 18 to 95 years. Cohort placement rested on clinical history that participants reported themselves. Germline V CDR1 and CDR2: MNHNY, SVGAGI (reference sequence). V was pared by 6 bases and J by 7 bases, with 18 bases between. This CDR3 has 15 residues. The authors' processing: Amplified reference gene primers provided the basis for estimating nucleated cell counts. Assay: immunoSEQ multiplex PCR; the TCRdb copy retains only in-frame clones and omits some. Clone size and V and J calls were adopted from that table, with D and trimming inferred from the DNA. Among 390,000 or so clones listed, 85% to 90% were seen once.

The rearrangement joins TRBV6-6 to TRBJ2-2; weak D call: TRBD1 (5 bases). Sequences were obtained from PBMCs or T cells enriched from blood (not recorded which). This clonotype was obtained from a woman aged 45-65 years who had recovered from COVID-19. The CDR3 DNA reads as TGTGCCAGCAGACCTTCAGGGAAAGGTGTCGGGGAGCTGTTTTTT. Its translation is CASRPSGKGVGELFF.